Below, one TCR beta chain is given with its context. The ends lost 3 bases at V and 5 bases at J; junction bases unmatched: 6. The germline CDR1 and CDR2 sequences are MDHEN and SYDVKM. CDR3 size: 14 residues. The method was immunoSEQ multiplex PCR; TCRdb's version includes in-frame clones alone and lacks a portion of them. Of about 100,000 clones detected, roughly 85% appear once; the ten largest clones hold roughly 2.5%. The data are from a study of blood T cell repertoires in COVID-19. Turning to the study itself: COVID-19 samples collected from the United States, Italy and Spain covered acute and convalescent phases.

Two negative PCRs, clearance, or symptom resolution characterized the recovered Cohort 3 donors. This receptor was obtained from a woman in her forties or fifties who had recovered from COVID-19. This chain uses TRBV28 with TRBJ1-1, with 7 nucleotides matching TRBD1. The sample consisted of PBMCs or T cells enriched from blood (not recorded which). CDR3 region: CASSLEGARTEAFF. For the CDR3, the DNA is TGTGCCAGCAGTTTGGAGGGGGCGAGGACTGAAGCTTTCTTT. Together with reference TRBV28 and TRBJ1-1, the CDR3 gives the full variable domain: DVKVTQSSRYLVKRTGEKVFLECVQDMDHENMFWYRQDPGLGLRLIYFSYDVKMKEKGDIPEGYSVSREKKERFSLILESASTNQTSMYLCASSLEGARTEAFFGQGTRLTVV.